This paragraph reports one TCR beta chain. Its specificity is not known. Patients with a history of autoimmune disease or on systemic immunosuppression were excluded. The data were obtained in a study of OX40 agonist ivuxolimab in advanced cancers. Study outcomes and limitations: Among the lowest levels of clonal expansion were found in partial responders at 0.1-3.0 mg/kg. At 0.1 to 3.0 mg/kg and by week 6, CD4+ and CD8+ T cells in the blood had expanded clonally.

The assay was immunoSEQ multiplex PCR, and TCRdb's table has in-frame clones only and misses some. The sample has 35,000 to 50,000 clones; around 91% are singletons. This TCR was sampled from an adult with an advanced solid tumor such as melanoma, head and neck, liver or kidney cancer. Sample: CD4+ or CD8+ T cells sorted from blood, taken in a trial of the OX40 agonist ivuxolimab.

CDR3 sequence: CSVGQGRDEQYF. The CDR3 DNA is TGCAGCGTTGGACAGGGGCGGGACGAGCAGTACTTC. This chain connects TRBV29-1 to TRBJ2-7; 8 positions match TRBD1. In germline, CDR1 is SQVTM, CDR2 ANQGSEA. This CDR3 region has 12 residues. V shed 4 bases, J shed 5 bases, and the junction held 4 bases outside the gene matches.